The sequence of this T cell receptor (beta chain) was determined in a study of cytomegalovirus exposure and HLA in healthy donors. Study-level information: The 120 or so validation repertoires used the same platform as the 650 to 850 first-cohort repertoires, a later analysis reported. Study observations and caveats: It was reported that the classifier diagnosed cytomegalovirus status with high specificity and sensitivity in both the original and validation cohorts. The study found most TCR sequences rare, yet found some public TCRs in many donors.

The repertoire was sequenced with immunoSEQ multiplex PCR; TCRdb's copy has only in-frame clones and lacks some. The top ten clones hold roughly 3.8% of a sample with about 98,000 clones, roughly 89% of them seen once. Notes on this clone: Its antigen is still unknown.

V was clipped by 3 bases and J by 13 bases; unmatched bases: 7. The CDR3 consists of 11 residues. The V gene's germline CDR1 is SGHTS and CDR2 YDEGEE. The sequence was obtained from a woman in her 30s in good health and CMV-seronegative. The chain employs TRBV5-8 and TRBJ2-7; 7 positions agree with TRBD2. The sample taken for sequencing was PBMCs. The CDR3 DNA sequence: TGTGCCAGCAGCTGGGGAGGGACGTCCTACTTC. As protein: CASSWGGTSYF.